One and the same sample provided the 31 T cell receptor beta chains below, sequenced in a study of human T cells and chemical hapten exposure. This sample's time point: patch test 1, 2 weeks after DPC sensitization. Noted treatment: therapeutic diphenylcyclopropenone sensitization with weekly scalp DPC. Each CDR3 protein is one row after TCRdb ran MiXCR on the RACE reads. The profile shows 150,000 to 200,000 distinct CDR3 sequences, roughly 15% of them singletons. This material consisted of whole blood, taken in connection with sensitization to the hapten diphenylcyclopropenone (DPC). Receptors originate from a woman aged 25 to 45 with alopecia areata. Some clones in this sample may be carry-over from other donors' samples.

CDR3 in amino acids: CASSPSGQNTEAFF. The CDR3, as DNA: TGTGCCAGCTCACCGTCGGGGCAGAACACTGAAGCTTTCTTT. The gene calls are TRBV18 and TRBJ1-1; D perhaps matches TRBD1 (5 bases). Trimming removed 3 bases at V and 1 base at J, with 9 bases between. Looked up from germline, CDR1 is KGHSH and CDR2 is LQKENI. This CDR3 spans 14 amino acids.

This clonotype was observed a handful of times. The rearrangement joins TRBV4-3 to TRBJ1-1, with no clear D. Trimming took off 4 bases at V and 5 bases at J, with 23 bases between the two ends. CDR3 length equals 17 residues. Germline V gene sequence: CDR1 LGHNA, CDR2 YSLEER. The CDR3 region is CASSREAKSSGLTEAFF. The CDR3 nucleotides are TGCGCCAGCAGCCGCGAGGCGAAGTCCTCGGGTTTGACTGAAGCTTTCTTT.

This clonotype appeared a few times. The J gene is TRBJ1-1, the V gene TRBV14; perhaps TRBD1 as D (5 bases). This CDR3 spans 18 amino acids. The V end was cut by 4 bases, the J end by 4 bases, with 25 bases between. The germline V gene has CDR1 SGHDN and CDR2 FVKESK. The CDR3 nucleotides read TGTGCCAGCAGCCCCCCACGCGGGGGGTTAAAATTGGGCACTGAAGCTTTCTTT. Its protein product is CASSPPRGGLKLGTEAFF.

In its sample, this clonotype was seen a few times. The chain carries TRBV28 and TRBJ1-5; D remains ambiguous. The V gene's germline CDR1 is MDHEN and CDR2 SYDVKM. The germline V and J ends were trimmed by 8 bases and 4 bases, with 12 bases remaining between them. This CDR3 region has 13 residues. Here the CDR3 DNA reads TGTGCCAGCCTACCTGAGGGAAATCAGCCCCAGCATTTT. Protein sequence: CASLPEGNQPQHF.

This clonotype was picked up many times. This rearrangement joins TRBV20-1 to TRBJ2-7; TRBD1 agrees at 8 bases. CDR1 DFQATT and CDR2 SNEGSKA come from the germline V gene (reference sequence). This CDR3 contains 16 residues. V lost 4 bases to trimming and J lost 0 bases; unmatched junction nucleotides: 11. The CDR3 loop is CSATHTRDRSSYEQYF. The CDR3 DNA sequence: TGCAGTGCTACCCACACCCGGGACAGGAGCTCCTACGAGCAGTACTTC.

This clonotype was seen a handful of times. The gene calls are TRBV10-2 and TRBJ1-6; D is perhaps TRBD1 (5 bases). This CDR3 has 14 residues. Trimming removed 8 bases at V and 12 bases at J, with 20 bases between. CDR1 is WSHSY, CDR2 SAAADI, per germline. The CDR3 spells CASRDPNPGVPLHF. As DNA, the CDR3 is TGCGCCAGCCGGGACCCTAATCCGGGTGTACCCCTCCACTTT.

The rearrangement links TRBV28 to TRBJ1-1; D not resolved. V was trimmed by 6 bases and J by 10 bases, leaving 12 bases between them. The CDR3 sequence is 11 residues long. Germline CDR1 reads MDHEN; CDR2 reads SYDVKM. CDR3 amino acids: CASRTLRGAFF. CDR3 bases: TGTGCCAGCAGGACCCTCCGGGGAGCTTTCTTT.

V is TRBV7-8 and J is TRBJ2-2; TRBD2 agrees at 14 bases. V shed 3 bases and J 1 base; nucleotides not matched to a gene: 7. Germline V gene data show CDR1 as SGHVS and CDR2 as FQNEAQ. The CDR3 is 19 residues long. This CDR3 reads CASSFRTSGGLGNTGELFF. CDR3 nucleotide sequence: TGTGCCAGCAGCTTCCGGACTAGCGGGGGGCTAGGGAACACCGGGGAGCTGTTTTTT.

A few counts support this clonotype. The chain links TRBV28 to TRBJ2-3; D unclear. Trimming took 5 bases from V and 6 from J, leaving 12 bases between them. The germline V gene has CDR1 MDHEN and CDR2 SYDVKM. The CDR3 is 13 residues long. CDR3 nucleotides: TGTGCCAGCAGTCCGGGCATCGTCGATACGCAGTATTTT. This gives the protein CASSPGIVDTQYF.

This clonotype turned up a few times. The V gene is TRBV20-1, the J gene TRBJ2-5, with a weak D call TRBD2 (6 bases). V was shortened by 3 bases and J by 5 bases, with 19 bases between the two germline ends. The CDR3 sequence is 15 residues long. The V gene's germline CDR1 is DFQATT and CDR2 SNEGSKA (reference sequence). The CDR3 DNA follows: TGCAGTGCTAGGCCGGGACTTCGTAGAATCGAGACCCAGTACTTC. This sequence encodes CSARPGLRRIETQYF.

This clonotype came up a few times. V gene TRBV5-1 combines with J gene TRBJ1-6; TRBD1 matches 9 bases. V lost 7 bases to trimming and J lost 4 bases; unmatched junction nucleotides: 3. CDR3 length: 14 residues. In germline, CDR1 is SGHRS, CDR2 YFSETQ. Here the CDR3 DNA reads TGCGCCAGCCGAGACAGGGGGTATAATTCACCCCTCCACTTT. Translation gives CASRDRGYNSPLHF.

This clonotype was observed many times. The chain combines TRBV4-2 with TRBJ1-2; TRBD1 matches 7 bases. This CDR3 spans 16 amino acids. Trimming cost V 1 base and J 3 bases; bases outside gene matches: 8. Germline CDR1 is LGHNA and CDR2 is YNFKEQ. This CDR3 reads CASSQATGLEDYGYTF. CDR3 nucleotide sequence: TGTGCCAGCAGCCAAGCGACAGGGCTGGAGGACTATGGCTACACCTTC.

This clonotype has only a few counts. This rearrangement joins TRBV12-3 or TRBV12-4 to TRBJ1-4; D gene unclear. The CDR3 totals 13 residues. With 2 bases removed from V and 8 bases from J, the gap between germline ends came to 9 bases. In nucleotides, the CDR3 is TGTGCCAGCAGTTTATTAGGGTTGGAAAAACTGTTTTTT. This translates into CASSLLGLEKLFF.

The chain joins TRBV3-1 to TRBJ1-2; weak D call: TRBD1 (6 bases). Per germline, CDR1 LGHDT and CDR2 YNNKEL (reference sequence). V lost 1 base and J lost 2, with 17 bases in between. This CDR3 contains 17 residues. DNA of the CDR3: TGTGCCAGCAGCCAAGTTGTTCAGGACAGAAGGAACTATGGCTACACCTTC. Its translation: CASSQVVQDRRNYGYTF.

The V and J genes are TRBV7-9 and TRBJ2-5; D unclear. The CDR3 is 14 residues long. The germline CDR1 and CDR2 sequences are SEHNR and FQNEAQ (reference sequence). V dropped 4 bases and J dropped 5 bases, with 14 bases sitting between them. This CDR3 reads CASSSDPGKETQYF. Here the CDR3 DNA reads TGTGCCAGCAGCTCAGACCCTGGGAAGGAGACCCAGTACTTC.

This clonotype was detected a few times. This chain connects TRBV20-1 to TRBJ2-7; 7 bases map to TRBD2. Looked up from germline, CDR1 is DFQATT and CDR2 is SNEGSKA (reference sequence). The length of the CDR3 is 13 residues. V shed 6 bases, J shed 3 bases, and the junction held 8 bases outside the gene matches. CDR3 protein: CSATLLANYEQYF. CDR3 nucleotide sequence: TGCAGTGCAACGCTACTAGCGAACTACGAGCAGTACTTC.

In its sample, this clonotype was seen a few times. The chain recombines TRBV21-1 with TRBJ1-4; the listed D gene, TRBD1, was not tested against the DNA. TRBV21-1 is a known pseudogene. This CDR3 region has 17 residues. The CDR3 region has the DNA TGTGCCAGCAGCAAGATACAGGGGACCACAACTAATGAAAAACTGTTTTTT. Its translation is CASSKIQGTTTNEKLFF.

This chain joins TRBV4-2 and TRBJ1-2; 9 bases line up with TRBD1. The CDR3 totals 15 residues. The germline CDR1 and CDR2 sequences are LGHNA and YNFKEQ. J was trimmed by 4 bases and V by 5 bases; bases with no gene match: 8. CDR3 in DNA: TGTGCCAGCAGCTTACAGGGGGCCGATTCCTATGGCTACACCTTC. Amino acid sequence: CASSLQGADSYGYTF.

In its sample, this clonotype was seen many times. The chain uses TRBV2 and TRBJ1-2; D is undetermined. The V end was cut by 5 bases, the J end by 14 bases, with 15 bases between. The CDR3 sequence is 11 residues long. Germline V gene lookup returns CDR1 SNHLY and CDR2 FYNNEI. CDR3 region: CASSLSRVLTF. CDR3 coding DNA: TGTGCCAGCAGTCTATCAAGGGTTTTGACCTTC.

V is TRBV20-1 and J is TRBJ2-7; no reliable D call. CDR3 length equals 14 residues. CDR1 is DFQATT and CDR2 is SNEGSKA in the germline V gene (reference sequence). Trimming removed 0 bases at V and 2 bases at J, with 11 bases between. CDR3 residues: CSARDLELPYEQYF. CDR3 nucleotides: TGCAGTGCTAGAGATCTGGAACTCCCCTACGAGCAGTACTTC.

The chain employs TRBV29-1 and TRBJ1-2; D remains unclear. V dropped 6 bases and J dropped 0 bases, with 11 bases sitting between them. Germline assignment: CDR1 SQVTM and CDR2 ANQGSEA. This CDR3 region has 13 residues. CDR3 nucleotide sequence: TGCAGCGTCATCGACGGAGCTAACTATGGCTACACCTTC. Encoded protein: CSVIDGANYGYTF.

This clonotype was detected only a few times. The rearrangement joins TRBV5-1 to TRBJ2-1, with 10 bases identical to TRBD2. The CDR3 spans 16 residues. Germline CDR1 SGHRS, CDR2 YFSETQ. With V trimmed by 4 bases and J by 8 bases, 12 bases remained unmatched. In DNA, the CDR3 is TGCGCCAGCAGCGGAACGACTAGCGGGCAGAAGGATGAGCAGTTCTTC. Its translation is CASSGTTSGQKDEQFF.

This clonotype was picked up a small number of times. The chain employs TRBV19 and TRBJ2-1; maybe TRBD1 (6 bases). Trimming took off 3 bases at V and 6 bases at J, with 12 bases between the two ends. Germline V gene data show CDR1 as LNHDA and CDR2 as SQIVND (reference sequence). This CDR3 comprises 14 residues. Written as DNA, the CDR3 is TGTGCCAGTAGTATCCAGGGGAATGGCAATGAGCAGTTCTTC. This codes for CASSIQGNGNEQFF.

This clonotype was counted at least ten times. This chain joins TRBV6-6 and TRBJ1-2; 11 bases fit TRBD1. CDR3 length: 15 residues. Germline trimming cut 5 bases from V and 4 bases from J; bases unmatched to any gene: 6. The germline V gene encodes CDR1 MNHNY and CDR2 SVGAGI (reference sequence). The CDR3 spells CASSGTGGDSYGYTF. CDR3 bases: TGTGCCAGCAGTGGGACAGGGGGAGATAGCTATGGCTACACCTTC.

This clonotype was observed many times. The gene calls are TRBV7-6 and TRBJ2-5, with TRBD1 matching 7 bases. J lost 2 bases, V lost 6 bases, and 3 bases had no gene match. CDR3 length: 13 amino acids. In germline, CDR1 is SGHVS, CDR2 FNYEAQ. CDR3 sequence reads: CASRGTVQETQYF. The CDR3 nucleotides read TGTGCCAGCAGAGGGACAGTGCAAGAGACCCAGTACTTC.

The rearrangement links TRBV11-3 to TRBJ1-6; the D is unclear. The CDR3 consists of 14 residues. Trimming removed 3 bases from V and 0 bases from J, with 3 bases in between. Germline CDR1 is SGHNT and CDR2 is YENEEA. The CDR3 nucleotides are TGTGCCAGCAGCTTGGGCTCCTATAATTCACCCCTCCACTTT. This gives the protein CASSLGSYNSPLHF.

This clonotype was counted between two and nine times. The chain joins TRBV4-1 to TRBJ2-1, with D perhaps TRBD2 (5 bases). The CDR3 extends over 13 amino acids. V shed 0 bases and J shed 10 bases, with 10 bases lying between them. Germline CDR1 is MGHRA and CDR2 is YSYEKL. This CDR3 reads CASSQDSPSEQFF. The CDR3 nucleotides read TGCGCCAGCAGCCAAGATAGCCCTAGCGAGCAGTTCTTC.

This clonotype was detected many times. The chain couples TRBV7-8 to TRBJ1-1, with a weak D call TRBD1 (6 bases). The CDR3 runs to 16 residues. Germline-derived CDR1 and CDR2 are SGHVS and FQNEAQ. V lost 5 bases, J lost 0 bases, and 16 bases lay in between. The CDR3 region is CASSQTQGNMNTEAFF. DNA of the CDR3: TGTGCCAGCAGCCAGACACAGGGAAACATGAACACTGAAGCTTTCTTT.

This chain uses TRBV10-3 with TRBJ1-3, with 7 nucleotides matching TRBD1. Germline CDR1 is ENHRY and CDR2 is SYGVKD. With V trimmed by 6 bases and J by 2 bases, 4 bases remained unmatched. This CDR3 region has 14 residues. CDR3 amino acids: CAISLGTAGNTIYF. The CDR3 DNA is TGTGCCATCAGCCTCGGGACAGCTGGAAACACCATATATTTT.

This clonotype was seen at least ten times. CDR3 region: CSVMITGGYEQYF. CDR3 nucleotide sequence: TGCAGCGTCATGATTACAGGGGGTTACGAGCAGTACTTC. The chain uses TRBV29-1 and TRBJ2-7, with 8 bases identical to TRBD1. Germline loops: CDR1 SQVTM, CDR2 ANQGSEA. The length of the CDR3 is 13 residues. Losses at the gene ends were 6 bases for V and 4 bases for J; bases not matched to a gene: 8.

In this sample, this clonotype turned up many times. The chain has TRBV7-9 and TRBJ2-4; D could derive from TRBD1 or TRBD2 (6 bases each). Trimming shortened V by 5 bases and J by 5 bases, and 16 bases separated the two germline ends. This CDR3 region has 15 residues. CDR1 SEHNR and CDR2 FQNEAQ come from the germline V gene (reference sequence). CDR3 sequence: CASSRYMEGENIQYF. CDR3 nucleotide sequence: TGTGCCAGCAGCCGCTACATGGAGGGGGAAAACATTCAGTACTTC. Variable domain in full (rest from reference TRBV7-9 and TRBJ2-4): DTGVSQNPRHKITKRGQNVTFRCDPISEHNRLYWYRQTLGQGPEFLTYFQNEAQLEKSRLLSDRFSAERPKGSFSTLEIQRTEQGDSAMYLCASSRYMEGENIQYFGAGTRLSVL.